Shown below are 18 T cell receptor beta chains from a single sample sequenced in a study of T cell repertoires in cytomegalovirus infection. TCRdb processed the reads anew with MiXCR; each CDR3 protein has one entry. The table shows hundreds of thousands of distinct CDR3 sequences, with around 11% occurring only once. The sample taken for sequencing was PBMCs. These receptors came from a human donor in good health (CMV status not recorded). Some clones in this sample may be carry-over from other donors' samples.

This clonotype was counted many times. The gene calls are TRBV7-6 and TRBJ1-2; TRBD1 might be the D (6 bases). The V end was cut by 5 bases, the J end by 4 bases, with 17 bases between. Germline CDR1 is SGHVS and CDR2 is FNYEAQ. The CDR3 spans 15 residues. Here the CDR3 DNA reads TGTGCCAGCAGCGGCTATCGGGGGCGCAGCTATGGCTACACCTTC. This translates into CASSGYRGRSYGYTF.

This clonotype was seen more than once but under ten times. The chain links TRBV19 to TRBJ1-2; TRBD1 might be the D (6 bases). There are 12 residues in the CDR3. Germline CDR1 and CDR2: LNHDA and SQIVND (reference sequence). The germline V and J ends were trimmed by 8 bases and 4 bases, with 11 bases remaining between them. The CDR3, as DNA: TGTGCCAGTGATGACAGGACCTATGGCTACACCTTC. It translates to CASDDRTYGYTF.

Many counts were recorded for this clonotype. This chain links TRBV19 with TRBJ2-3; D uncertain. The V gene's germline CDR1 is LNHDA and CDR2 SQIVND (reference sequence). The CDR3 extends over 11 amino acids. V lost 5 bases to trimming and J lost 4 bases, with 4 bases between them. The CDR3: CASSGPDTQYF. DNA of the CDR3: TGTGCCAGTAGTGGTCCAGATACGCAGTATTTT. Full variable domain (missing parts from reference TRBV19 and TRBJ2-3): DGGITQSPKYLFRKEGQNVTLSCEQNLNHDAMYWYRQDPGQGLRLIYYSQIVNDFQKGDIAEGYSVSREKKESFPLTVTSAQKNPTAFYLCASSGPDTQYFGPGTRLTVL.

The chain combines TRBV24-1 with TRBJ2-1; D remains unclear. The germline V gene has CDR1 KGHDR and CDR2 SFDVKD. The CDR3 extends over 14 amino acids. The V and J ends lost 7 bases and 4 bases respectively, with 13 bases between them. The CDR3 DNA follows: TGTGCCACCAGCGATCCGCCACAATACAATGAGCAGTTCTTC. Translated: CATSDPPQYNEQFF.

This clonotype was observed at least ten times. The rearrangement joins TRBV5-4 to TRBJ2-3; D call uncertain. The CDR3 runs 15 residues. CDR1 is SGHNT and CDR2 is YYREEE in the germline V gene (reference sequence). The V gene lost 4 bases and the J gene lost 5 bases, with 17 bases spanning the gap. The CDR3, as DNA: TGTGCCAGCAGCACCGGCCTATCTACCGGAGATACGCAGTATTTT. Amino acids: CASSTGLSTGDTQYF.

Ten or more counts support this clonotype. The J gene is TRBJ1-5, the V gene TRBV5-6; D is ambiguous. This CDR3 contains 14 residues. V was shortened by 1 base and J by 4 bases, with 9 bases between the two germline ends. The germline V gene has CDR1 SGHDT and CDR2 YYEEEE. The CDR3 DNA reads as TGTGCCAGCAGCTTGAGTCAGCTTAATCAGCCCCAGCATTTT. Protein sequence: CASSLSQLNQPQHF.

Many counts were recorded for this clonotype. The chain joins TRBV5-8 to TRBJ2-5; D not resolved. This CDR3 is built from 14 residues. Germline V gives CDR1 SGHTS, CDR2 YDEGEE. Trimming took 4 bases from V and 5 from J, leaving 15 bases between them. CDR3 amino acids: CASSLGDVRETQYF. CDR3 coding DNA: TGTGCCAGCAGCCTCGGTGACGTCCGTGAGACCCAGTACTTC.

This clonotype was detected many times. CDR3 amino acids: CASSFPGGDLAKNIQYF. The CDR3 DNA reads as TGTGCCAGCAGCTTTCCAGGGGGCGATTTGGCCAAAAACATTCAGTACTTC. The J gene is TRBJ2-4, the V gene TRBV7-6, with 8 bases lining up with TRBD1. V gave up 3 bases and J gave up 1 base; unmatched junction bases: 8. This CDR3 is built from 17 residues. Looked up from germline, CDR1 is SGHVS and CDR2 is FNYEAQ. Full variable domain (missing parts from reference TRBV7-6 and TRBJ2-4): GAGVSQSPRYKVTKRGQDVALRCDPISGHVSLYWYRQALGQGPEFLTYFNYEAQQDKSGLPNDRFSAERPEGSISTLTIQRTEQRDSAMYRCASSFPGGDLAKNIQYFGAGTRLSVL.

The chain uses TRBV2 and TRBJ1-1; D unclear. Germline V gives CDR1 SNHLY, CDR2 FYNNEI. The CDR3 sequence is 14 residues long. The V end was cut by 5 bases, the J end by 1 base, with 11 bases between. The CDR3 DNA is TGTGCCAGCAGTCCTATCGGGCCGAACACTGAAGCTTTCTTT. Translation: CASSPIGPNTEAFF.

This clonotype has a count of ten or more. J is TRBJ1-6 and V is TRBV12-5; possibly TRBD1 for D (6 bases). CDR1 and CDR2 from the germline V gene are LGHNT and FRNRAP. The CDR3 contains 23 residues. The V gene lost 4 bases and the J gene lost 0 bases, with 31 bases spanning the gap. The CDR3 region is CASGYRDLRGPGIISSYNSPLHF. The CDR3 coding sequence is TGTGCTAGTGGTTACCGGGACCTCCGGGGGCCCGGGATCATAAGCTCCTATAATTCACCCCTCCACTTT.

This clonotype was counted between two and nine times. J is TRBJ2-5 and V is TRBV4-2, with D maybe TRBD1 (6 bases). The CDR3 totals 17 residues. In germline, CDR1 is LGHNA, CDR2 YNFKEQ. The ends were cut back, 0 bases at V and 5 bases at J, with 19 bases in the middle. The DNA of the CDR3 is TGTGCCAGCAGCCAAGATTTACGATATGGTACAGGGGAGACCCAGTACTTC. Protein product: CASSQDLRYGTGETQYF.

This clonotype occurred a few times. This sequence joins TRBV27 and TRBJ1-1; 9 bases match TRBD1. The trim removed 3 bases at V and 0 bases at J, leaving 11 bases unmatched. Germline values: CDR1 MNHEY, CDR2 SMNVEV (reference sequence). This CDR3 has 18 amino acids. CDR3 bases: TGTGCCAGCAGTTTGGGCCACAGGGGGCTCCTCATGAACACTGAAGCTTTCTTT. Amino acids: CASSLGHRGLLMNTEAFF.

The rearrangement links TRBV10-3 to TRBJ2-2; a weak D match, TRBD1 (5 bases). The CDR3 covers 16 residues. The V and J ends lost 0 bases and 7 bases respectively, with 15 bases between them. The germline gives CDR1 ENHRY, CDR2 SYGVKD. CDR3: CAISESHRLEVGELFF. CDR3 nucleotides: TGTGCCATCAGTGAGTCCCACAGGTTAGAGGTCGGGGAGCTGTTTTTT.

This clonotype was seen only a few times. The gene calls are TRBV7-8 and TRBJ2-7; 9 positions agree with TRBD1. Germline V gene sequence: CDR1 SGHVS, CDR2 FQNEAQ. The CDR3 totals 14 residues. V shed 5 bases and J 2 bases; nucleotides not matched to a gene: 4. The CDR3 sequence: CASSRRTGAYEQYF. For the CDR3, the DNA is TGTGCCAGCAGCCGAAGGACAGGGGCCTACGAGCAGTACTTC.

This clonotype turned up a few times. The chain joins TRBV25-1 to TRBJ2-2; 9 bases match TRBD1. This CDR3 spans 18 amino acids. Germline V gene sequence: CDR1 MGHDK, CDR2 SYGVNS. V trimming: 0 bases; J trimming: 6 bases; junction bases outside the gene matches: 11. The CDR3 sequence: CASSEYWDRARGAGELFF. Written as DNA, the CDR3 is TGTGCCAGCAGTGAATATTGGGACAGGGCAAGGGGTGCCGGGGAGCTGTTTTTT.

At least ten counts were recorded for this clonotype. This CDR3 is CASRTGKPTEAFF. In DNA form, the CDR3 reads TGTGCCAGCAGGACAGGGAAACCCACTGAAGCTTTCTTT. The chain uses TRBV6-5 and TRBJ1-1, with TRBD1 identical over 7 bases. The trim removed 6 bases at V and 4 bases at J, leaving 5 bases unmatched. The CDR3 totals 13 residues. Germline V gene lookup returns CDR1 MNHEY and CDR2 SVGAGI.

Many counts were recorded for this clonotype. The CDR3 bases are TGTGCCAGCAGCCTCTCGGGACAGTCCTTACGTGGGGCCAAAAACATTCAGTACTTC. This translates into CASSLSGQSLRGAKNIQYF. The chain couples TRBV6-2 or TRBV6-3 to TRBJ2-4; 7 bases agree with TRBD1. Germline loops: CDR1 MNHEY, CDR2 SVGEGT. With V trimmed by 6 bases and J by 1 base, 18 bases remained unmatched. The CDR3 contains 19 residues.

This chain links TRBV19 with TRBJ1-5, with no clear D. This CDR3 is 12 amino acids long. CDR1 and CDR2 from the germline V gene are LNHDA and SQIVND (reference sequence). Trimming stripped 10 bases from V and 5 bases from J, with 12 bases between. CDR3 in amino acids: CATQGLYQPQHF. The CDR3 nucleotides are TGTGCCACCCAAGGGCTTTATCAGCCCCAGCATTTT.